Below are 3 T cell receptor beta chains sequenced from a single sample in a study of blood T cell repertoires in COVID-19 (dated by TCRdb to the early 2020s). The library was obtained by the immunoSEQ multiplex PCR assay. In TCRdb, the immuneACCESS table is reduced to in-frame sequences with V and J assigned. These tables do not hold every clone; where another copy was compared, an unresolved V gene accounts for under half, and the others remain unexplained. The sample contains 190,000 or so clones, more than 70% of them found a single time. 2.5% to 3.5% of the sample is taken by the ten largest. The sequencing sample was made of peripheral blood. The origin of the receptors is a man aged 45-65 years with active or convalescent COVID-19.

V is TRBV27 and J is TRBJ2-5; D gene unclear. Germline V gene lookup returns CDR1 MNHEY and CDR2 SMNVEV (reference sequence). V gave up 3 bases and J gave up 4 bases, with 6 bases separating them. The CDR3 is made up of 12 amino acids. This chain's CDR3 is CASSLRGETQYF. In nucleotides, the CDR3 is TGTGCCAGCAGTTTGCGTGGAGAGACCCAGTACTTC.

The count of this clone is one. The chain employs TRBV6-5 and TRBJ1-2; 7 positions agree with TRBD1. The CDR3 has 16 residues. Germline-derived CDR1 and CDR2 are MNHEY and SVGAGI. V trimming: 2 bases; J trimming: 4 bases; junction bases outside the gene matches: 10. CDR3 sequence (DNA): TGTGCCAGCAGTTACACGGGGACAGCCCTATCCTATGGCTACACCTTC. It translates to CASSYTGTALSYGYTF.

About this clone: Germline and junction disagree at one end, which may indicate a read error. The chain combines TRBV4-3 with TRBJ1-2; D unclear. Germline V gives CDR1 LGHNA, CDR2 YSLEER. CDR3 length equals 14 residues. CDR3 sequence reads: CASSQDRDNHGYTF. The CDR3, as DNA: TGCGCCAGCAGCCAAGACCGGGATAACCATGGCTACACCTTC.